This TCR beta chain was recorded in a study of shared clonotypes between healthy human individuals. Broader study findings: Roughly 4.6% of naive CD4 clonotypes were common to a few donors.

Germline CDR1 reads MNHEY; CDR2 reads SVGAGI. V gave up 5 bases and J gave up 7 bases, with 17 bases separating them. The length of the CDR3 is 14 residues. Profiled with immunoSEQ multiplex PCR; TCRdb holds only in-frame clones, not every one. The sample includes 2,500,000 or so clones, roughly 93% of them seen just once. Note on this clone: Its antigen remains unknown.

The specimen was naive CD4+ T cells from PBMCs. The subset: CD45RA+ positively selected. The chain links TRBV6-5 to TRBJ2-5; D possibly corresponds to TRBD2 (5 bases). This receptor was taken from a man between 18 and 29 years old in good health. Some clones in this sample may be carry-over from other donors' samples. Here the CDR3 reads CASSARVPSGTQYF. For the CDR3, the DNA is TGTGCCAGCAGTGCGAGGGTCCCCTCGGGGACCCAGTACTTC.